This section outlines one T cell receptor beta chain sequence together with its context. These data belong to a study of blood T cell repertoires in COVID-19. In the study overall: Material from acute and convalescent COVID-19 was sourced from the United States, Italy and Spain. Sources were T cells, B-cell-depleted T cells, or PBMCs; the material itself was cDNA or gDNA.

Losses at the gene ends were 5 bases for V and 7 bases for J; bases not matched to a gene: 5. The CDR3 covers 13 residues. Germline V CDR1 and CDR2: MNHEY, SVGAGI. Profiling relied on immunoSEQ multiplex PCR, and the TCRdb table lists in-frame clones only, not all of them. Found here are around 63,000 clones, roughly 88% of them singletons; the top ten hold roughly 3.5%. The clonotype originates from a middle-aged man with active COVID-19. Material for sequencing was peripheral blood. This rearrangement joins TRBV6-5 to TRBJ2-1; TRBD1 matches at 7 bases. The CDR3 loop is CASSRDSRNEQFF. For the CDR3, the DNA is TGTGCCAGCAGTCGGGACAGTCGAAATGAGCAGTTCTTC.